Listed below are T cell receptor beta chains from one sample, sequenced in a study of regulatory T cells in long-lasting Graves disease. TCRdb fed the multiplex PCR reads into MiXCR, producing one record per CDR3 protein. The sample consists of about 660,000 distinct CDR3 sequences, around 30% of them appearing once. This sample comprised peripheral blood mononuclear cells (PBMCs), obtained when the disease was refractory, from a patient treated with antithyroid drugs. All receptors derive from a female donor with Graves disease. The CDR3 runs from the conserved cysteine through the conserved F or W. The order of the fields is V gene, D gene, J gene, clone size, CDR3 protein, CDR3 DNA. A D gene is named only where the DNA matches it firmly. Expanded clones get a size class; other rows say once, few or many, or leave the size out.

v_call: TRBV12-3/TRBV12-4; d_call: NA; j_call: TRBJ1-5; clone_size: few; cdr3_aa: CASSPKTDSNQPQHF; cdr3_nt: TGTGCCAGCAGCCCGAAGACAGATAGCAATCAACCCCAGCATTTT
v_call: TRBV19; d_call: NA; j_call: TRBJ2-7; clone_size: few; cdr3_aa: CASRVEGSSYEQYF; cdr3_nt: TGTGCCAGTAGGGTGGAGGGGAGCTCCTACGAGCAGTACTTC
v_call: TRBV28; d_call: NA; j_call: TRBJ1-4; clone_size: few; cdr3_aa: CASSPRDGMGKLFF; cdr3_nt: TGTGCCAGCAGTCCTCGGGACGGCATGGGAAAACTGTTTTTT
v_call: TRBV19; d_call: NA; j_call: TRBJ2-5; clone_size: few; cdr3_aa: CASSTDRHQETQYF; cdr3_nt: TGTGCCAGTAGTACCGACAGACACCAAGAGACCCAGTACTTC
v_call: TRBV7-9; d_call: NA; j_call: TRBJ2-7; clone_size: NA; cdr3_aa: CASSLVGLRREQYF; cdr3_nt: TGTGCCAGCAGCTTAGTGGGACTCCGCCGAGAGCAGTACTTC
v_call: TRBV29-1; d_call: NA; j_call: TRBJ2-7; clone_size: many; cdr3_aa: CSVGSAYEQYF; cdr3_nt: TGCAGCGTTGGAAGCGCCTACGAGCAGTACTTC
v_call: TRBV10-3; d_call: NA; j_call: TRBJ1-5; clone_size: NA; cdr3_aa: CAISAGTANQPQHF; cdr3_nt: TGTGCCATCAGTGCAGGGACCGCTAATCAGCCCCAGCATTTT
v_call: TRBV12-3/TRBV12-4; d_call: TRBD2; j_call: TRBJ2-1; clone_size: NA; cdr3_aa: CASSLGLAGVNEQSF; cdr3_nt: TGTGCCAGCAGCTTAGGACTAGCGGGAGTCAATGAGCAGTCCTTC
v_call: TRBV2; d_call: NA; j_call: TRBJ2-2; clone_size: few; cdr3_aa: CASRNRAPGAGVGELFF; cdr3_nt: TGTGCCAGCAGGAACCGGGCCCCAGGGGCTGGGGTCGGGGAGCTGTTTTTT
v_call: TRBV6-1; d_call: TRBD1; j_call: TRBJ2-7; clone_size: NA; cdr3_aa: CASSAGQAGYEQYF; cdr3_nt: TGTGCCAGCAGTGCGGGACAGGCCGGCTACGAGCAGTACTTC
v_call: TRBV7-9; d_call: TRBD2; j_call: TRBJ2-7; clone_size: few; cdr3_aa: CASSVGGTYEQYF; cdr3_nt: TGTGCCAGCAGTGTGGGGGGGACCTACGAGCAGTACTTC
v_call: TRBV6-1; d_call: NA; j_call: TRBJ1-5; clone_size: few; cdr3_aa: CASSEVGGEGQPQHF; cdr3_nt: TGTGCCAGCAGTGAAGTAGGAGGGGAGGGTCAGCCCCAGCATTTT
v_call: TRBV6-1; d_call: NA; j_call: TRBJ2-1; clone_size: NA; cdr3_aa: CASSDSDMVEQFF; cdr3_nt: TGTGCCAGCAGTGATAGCGACATGGTTGAGCAGTTCTTC
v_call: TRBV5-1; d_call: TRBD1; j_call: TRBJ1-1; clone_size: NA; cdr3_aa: CASSLSTDAQGARAFF; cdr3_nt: TGCGCCAGCAGCTTGTCCACTGACGCCCAGGGGGCGCGGGCTTTCTTT
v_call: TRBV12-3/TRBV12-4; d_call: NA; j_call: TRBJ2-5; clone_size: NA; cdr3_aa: CASRQMGRETQYF; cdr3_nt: TGTGCCAGCAGACAGATGGGGCGGGAGACCCAGTACTTC
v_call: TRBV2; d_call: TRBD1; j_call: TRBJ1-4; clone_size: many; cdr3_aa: CASSVRGLDEKLFF; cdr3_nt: TGTGCCAGCAGTGTAAGGGGGCTGGATGAAAAACTGTTTTTT